This T cell receptor (beta chain) was sequenced in a study of OX40 agonist ivuxolimab in advanced cancers. Study summary: Hepatocellular carcinoma, melanoma, renal cell or head and neck cancer occurred in dose-escalation patients. A partial response was reached by three patients: one with hepatocellular carcinoma and two with cutaneous melanoma.

The germline V and J ends were trimmed by 7 bases and 0 bases, with 12 bases remaining between them. Germline V gene lookup returns CDR1 LNHDA and CDR2 SQIVND (reference sequence). This CDR3 contains 14 residues. On this clone: The target antigen is unknown.

Profiling relied on immunoSEQ multiplex PCR, and the TCRdb table lists in-frame clones only, not all of them. The sample has 50,000 to 70,000 clones; approximately 87% are singletons. Study-wide findings and caveats: People who partly responded at 0.1-3.0 mg/kg had some of the least clonal expansion seen.

The J gene is TRBJ1-1, the V gene TRBV19; D is unresolved. The source was CD4+ or CD8+ T cells sorted from blood, collected in a trial of the OX40 agonist ivuxolimab. The clonotype originates from an adult with an advanced solid tumor such as melanoma, head and neck, liver or kidney cancer. CDR3 coding DNA: TGTGCCAGTACCTCACCCGGAGTGAACACTGAAGCTTTCTTT. This gives the protein CASTSPGVNTEAFF. The full variable domain, with the rest looked up from reference TRBV19 and TRBJ1-1, is DGGITQSPKYLFRKEGQNVTLSCEQNLNHDAMYWYRQDPGQGLRLIYYSQIVNDFQKGDIAEGYSVSREKKESFPLTVTSAQKNPTAFYLCASTSPGVNTEAFFGQGTRLTVV.